Below are 4 T cell receptor beta chains sequenced from a single sample in a study of shared clonotypes between healthy human individuals. Assay: immunoSEQ multiplex PCR; the TCRdb copy retains only in-frame clones and omits some. This sample has more than 400,000 clones; roughly 95% occur once, and the top ten carry about 0.064%. The sample taken for sequencing was naive CD4+ T cells sorted from blood. Sample subset: CD45RA+ positively selected. The source of these receptors is a woman aged 30 to 39 in good health.

This chain connects TRBV7-2 to TRBJ2-5; D is unresolved. The CDR3 is made up of 11 amino acids. The germline V and J ends were trimmed by 3 bases and 5 bases, with 4 bases remaining between them. Germline V CDR1 and CDR2: SGHTA, FQGNSA. CDR3 DNA sequence: TGTGCCAGCAGCTTCCTGGAGACCCAGTACTTC. Translating gives CASSFLETQYF.

The chain combines TRBV4-2 with TRBJ2-1, with 8 positions matching TRBD1. V shed 8 bases, J shed 6 bases, and the junction held 6 bases outside the gene matches. The CDR3 has 13 residues. Germline lookup yields CDR1 LGHNA and CDR2 YNFKEQ. In DNA, the CDR3 is TGTGCCAGCCGACCTGACAGGGGCAATGAGCAGTTCTTC. Translation gives CASRPDRGNEQFF.

This chain links TRBV11-2 with TRBJ2-7; D is uncertain. The CDR3 length is 13 residues. The V gene lost 2 bases and the J gene lost 3 bases, with 8 bases spanning the gap. From germline, CDR1 is SGHAT and CDR2 FQNNGV. CDR3 protein: CASSLSRVYEQYF. Here the CDR3 DNA reads TGTGCCAGCAGCTTATCACGGGTCTACGAGCAGTACTTC.

In DNA form, the CDR3 reads TGCGCCAGCAGCTTGGCCGTGGCTAGCGGGTATATTGAGCAGTTCTTC. This codes for CASSLAVASGYIEQFF. This sequence joins TRBV5-1 and TRBJ2-1; TRBD2 matches at 8 bases. J was trimmed by 9 bases and V by 0 bases; bases with no gene match: 11. CDR3 length equals 16 residues. The germline CDR1 and CDR2 sequences are SGHRS and YFSETQ.